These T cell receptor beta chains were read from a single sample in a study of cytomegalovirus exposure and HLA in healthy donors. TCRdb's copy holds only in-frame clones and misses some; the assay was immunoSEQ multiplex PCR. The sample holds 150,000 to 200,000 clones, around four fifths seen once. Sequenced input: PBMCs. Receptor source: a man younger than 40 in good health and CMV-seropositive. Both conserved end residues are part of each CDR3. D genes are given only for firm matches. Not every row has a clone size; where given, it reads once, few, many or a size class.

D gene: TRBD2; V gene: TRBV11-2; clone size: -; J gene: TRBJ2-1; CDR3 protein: CASSRTSGDNEQFF; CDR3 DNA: TGTGCCAGCAGTCGGACTAGCGGGGACAATGAGCAGTTCTTC
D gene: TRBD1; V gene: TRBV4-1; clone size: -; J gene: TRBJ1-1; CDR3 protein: CASSQDGGRTGNTEAFF; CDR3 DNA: TGCGCCAGCAGCCAAGATGGGGGCCGGACAGGGAACACTGAAGCTTTCTTT
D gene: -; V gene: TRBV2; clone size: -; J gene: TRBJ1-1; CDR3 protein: CASSPGGGETFF; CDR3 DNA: TGTGCCAGCAGCCCCGGGGGAGGGGAAACTTTCTTT
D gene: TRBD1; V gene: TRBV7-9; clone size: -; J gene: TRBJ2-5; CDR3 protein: CASSPSLSTGGETQYF; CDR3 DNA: TGTGCCAGCAGCCCCTCCTTATCGACAGGGGGAGAGACCCAGTACTTC
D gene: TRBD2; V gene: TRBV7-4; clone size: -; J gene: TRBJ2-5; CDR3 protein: CASSFLAGQETQYF; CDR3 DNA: TGTGCCAGCAGCTTCTTAGCGGGGCAAGAGACCCAGTACTTC
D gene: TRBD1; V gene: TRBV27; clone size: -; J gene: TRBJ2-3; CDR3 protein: CASKQGAQGDTQYF; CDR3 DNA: TGTGCCAGTAAGCAGGGGGCACAGGGAGATACGCAGTATTTT
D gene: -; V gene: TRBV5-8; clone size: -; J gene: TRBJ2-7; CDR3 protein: CASSSTLSSYEQYF; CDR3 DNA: TGTGCCAGCAGCTCAACCCTTAGCTCCTACGAGCAGTACTTC
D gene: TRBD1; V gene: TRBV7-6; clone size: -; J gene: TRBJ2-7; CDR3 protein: CASSRGTGKGRGEQYF; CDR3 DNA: TGTGCCAGCAGCCGAGGGACAGGGAAAGGTCGGGGCGAGCAGTACTTC
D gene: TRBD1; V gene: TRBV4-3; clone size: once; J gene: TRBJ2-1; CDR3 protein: CASSPYGTGGGYNEQFF; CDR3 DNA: TGCGCCAGCAGCCCCTACGGGACAGGCGGCGGGTACAATGAGCAGTTCTTC
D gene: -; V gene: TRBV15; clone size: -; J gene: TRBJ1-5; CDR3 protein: CATSRGEREGNQPQHF; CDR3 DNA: TGTGCCACCAGCAGGGGGGAGAGGGAGGGAAATCAGCCCCAGCATTTT
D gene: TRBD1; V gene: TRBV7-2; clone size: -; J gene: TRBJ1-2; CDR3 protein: CASSLMDRSWGYTF; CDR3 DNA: TGTGCCAGCAGCTTAATGGACAGGTCTTGGGGCTACACCTTC
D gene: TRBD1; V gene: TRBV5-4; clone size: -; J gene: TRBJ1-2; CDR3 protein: CASSPRGGPYGYTF; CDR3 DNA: TGTGCCAGCAGCCCACGAGGGGGCCCCTATGGCTACACCTTC
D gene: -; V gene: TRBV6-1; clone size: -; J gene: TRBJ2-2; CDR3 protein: CASSLLGTGELFF; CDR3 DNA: TGTGCCAGCAGCTTACTAGGCACCGGGGAGCTGTTTTTT
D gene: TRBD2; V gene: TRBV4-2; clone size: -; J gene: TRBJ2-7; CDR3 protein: CASSQTGTSGGSSYEQYF; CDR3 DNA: TGTGCCAGCAGCCAAACCGGGACTAGCGGGGGATCTTCCTACGAGCAGTACTTC
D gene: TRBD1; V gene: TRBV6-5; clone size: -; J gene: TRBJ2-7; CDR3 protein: CASSYSEKGARYEQYF; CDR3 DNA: TGTGCCAGCAGTTACTCGGAGAAGGGGGCGAGGTACGAGCAGTACTTC
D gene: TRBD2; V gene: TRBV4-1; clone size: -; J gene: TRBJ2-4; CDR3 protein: CASSQAGTSGGAAAKNIQYF; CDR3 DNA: TGCGCCAGCAGCCAAGCGGGGACTAGCGGGGGGGCCGCAGCCAAAAACATTCAGTACTTC
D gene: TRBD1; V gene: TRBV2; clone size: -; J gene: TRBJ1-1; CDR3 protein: CASSEEGAGNTEAFF; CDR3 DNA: TGTGCCAGCAGTGAGGAGGGGGCAGGGAATACTGAAGCTTTCTTT
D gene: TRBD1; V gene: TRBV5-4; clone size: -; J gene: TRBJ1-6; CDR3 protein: CASSSFAGGGYNSPLHF; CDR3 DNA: TGTGCCAGCAGCAGTTTTGCAGGGGGAGGATATAATTCACCCCTCCACTTT
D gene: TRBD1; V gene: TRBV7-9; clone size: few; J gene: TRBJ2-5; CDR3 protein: CASSFGSRQGLDQYF; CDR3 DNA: TGTGCCAGCAGCTTTGGGTCCCGACAGGGGCTGGACCAGTACTTC
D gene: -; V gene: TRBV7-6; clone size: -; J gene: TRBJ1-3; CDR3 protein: CASSQGSGNTIYF; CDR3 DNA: TGTGCCAGCAGCCAGGGGTCGGGAAACACCATATATTTT
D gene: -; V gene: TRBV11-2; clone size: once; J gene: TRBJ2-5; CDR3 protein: CASSLEGGAMGTQYF; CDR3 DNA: TGTGCCAGCAGCTTAGAAGGGGGGGCGATGGGGACCCAGTACTTC
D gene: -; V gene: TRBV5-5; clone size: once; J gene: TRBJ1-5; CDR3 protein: CASSFSQGNSNQPQHF; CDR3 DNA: TGTGCCAGCAGCTTTTCACAGGGTAATAGCAATCAGCCCCAGCATTTT
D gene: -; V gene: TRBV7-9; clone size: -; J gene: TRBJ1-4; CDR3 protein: CASSLASWGDEKLFF; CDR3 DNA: TGTGCCAGCAGCTTAGCGTCGTGGGGGGACGAAAAACTGTTTTTT
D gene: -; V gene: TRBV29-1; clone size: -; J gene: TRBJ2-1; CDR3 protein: CSVEVIDEQFF; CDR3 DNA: TGCAGCGTTGAAGTTATAGATGAGCAGTTCTTC
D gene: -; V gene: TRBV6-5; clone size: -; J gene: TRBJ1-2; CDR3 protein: CASSYSSGLYGYTF; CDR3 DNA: TGTGCCAGCAGTTACTCGTCAGGACTCTATGGCTACACCTTC
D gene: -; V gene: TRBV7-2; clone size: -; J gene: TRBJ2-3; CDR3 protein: CASSRPTVDTQYF; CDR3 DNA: TGTGCCAGCAGCAGGCCGACAGTCGATACGCAGTATTTT
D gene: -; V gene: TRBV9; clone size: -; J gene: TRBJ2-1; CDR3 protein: CASSAPRGYNEQFF; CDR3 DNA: TGTGCCAGCAGCGCTCCCCGGGGTTACAATGAGCAGTTCTTC
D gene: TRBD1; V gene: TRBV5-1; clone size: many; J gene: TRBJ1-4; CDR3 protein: CASSLQGPPNEKLFF; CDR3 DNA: TGCGCCAGCAGCTTACAGGGGCCGCCTAATGAAAAACTGTTTTTT
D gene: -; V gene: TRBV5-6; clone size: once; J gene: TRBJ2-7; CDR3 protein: CASSLVGRQPYEQYF; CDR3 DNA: TGTGCCAGCAGCTTGGTAGGTCGACAGCCCTACGAGCAGTACTTC
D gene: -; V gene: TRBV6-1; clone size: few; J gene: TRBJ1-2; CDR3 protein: CASRLDRYGYTF; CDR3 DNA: TGTGCCAGCAGACTGGACAGATATGGCTACACCTTC
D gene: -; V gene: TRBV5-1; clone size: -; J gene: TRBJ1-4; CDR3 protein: CASSSEGENEKLFF; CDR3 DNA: TGCGCCAGCAGCTCGGAAGGGGAAAATGAAAAACTGTTTTTT
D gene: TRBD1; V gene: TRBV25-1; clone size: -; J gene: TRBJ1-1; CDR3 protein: CASSDPIGQGSVIEAFF; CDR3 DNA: TGTGCCAGCAGTGATCCCATCGGACAGGGGAGCGTTATAGAAGCTTTCTTT
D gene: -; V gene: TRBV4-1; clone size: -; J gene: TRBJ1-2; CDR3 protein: CASSQHGDTTYGYTF; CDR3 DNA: TGCGCCAGCAGCCAACACGGGGACACGACCTATGGCTACACCTTC
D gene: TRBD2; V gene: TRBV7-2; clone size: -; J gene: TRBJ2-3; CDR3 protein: CASSFAGGLADTQYF; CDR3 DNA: TGTGCCAGCAGCTTCGCGGGGGGGCTGGCAGATACGCAGTATTTT
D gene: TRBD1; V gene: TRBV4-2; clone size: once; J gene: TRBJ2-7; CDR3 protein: CASSQDRGTREQYF; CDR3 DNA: TGTGCCAGCAGCCAAGACAGGGGGACGAGGGAGCAGTACTTC
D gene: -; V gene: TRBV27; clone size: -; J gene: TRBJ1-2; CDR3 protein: CASSSQWGEANYGYTF; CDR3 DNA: TGTGCCAGCAGTTCCCAGTGGGGGGAAGCTAACTATGGCTACACCTTC
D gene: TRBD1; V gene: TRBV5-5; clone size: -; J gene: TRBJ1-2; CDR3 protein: CASSLATGQGINYGYTF; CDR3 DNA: TGTGCCAGCAGCTTGGCCACTGGACAGGGGATAAACTATGGCTACACCTTC
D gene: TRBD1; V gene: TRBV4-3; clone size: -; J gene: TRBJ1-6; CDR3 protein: CASSHTGESSPLHF; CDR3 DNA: TGCGCCAGCAGCCATACAGGGGAGAGTTCACCCCTCCACTTT
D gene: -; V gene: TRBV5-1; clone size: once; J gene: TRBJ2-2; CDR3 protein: CASSLAAGPGELFF; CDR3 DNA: TGCGCCAGCAGCTTGGCCGCAGGGCCCGGGGAGCTGTTTTTT
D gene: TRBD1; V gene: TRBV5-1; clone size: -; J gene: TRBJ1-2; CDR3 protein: CASSLLTGSNYGYTF; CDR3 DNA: TGCGCCAGCAGCTTGTTGACAGGGTCTAACTATGGCTACACCTTC
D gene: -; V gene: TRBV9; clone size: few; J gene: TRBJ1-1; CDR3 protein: CASSVTGSAEAFF; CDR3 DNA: TGTGCCAGCAGCGTTACAGGGAGCGCTGAAGCTTTCTTT
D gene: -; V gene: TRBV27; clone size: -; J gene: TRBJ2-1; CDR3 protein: CASSSTGAYNEQFF; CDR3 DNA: TGTGCCAGCAGTTCGACAGGTGCCTACAATGAGCAGTTCTTC
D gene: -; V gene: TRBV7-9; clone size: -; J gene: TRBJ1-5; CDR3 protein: CASSLPGSDNQPQHF; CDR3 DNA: TGTGCCAGCAGCTTACCGGGGTCGGACAATCAGCCCCAGCATTTT
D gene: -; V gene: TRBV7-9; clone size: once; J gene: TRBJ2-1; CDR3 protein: CASSPREGLKVLEQFF; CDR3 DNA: TGTGCCAGCAGCCCCCGTGAGGGTCTTAAAGTTCTTGAGCAGTTCTTC
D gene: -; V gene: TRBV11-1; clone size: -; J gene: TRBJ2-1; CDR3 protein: CASSLVTGMTPYNEQFF; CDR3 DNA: TGTGCCAGCAGCTTAGTGACAGGTATGACACCCTACAATGAGCAGTTCTTC
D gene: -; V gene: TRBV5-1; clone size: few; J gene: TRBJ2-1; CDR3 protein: CASSGGLDNEQFF; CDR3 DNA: TGCGCCAGCAGCGGGGGACTGGACAATGAGCAGTTCTTC
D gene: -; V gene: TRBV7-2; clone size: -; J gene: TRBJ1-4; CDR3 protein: CASSFSGVRRGKLFF; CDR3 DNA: TGTGCCAGCAGCTTTTCGGGGGTGCGGCGGGGAAAACTGTTTTTT
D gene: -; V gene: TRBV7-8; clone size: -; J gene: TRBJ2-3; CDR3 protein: CASSLATTRDTQYF; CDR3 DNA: TGTGCCAGCAGCTTAGCGACTACTCGGGATACGCAGTATTTT
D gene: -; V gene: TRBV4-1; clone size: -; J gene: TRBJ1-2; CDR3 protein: CASSQPPQANYGYTF; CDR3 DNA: TGCGCCAGCAGCCAACCCCCACAAGCTAACTATGGCTACACCTTC
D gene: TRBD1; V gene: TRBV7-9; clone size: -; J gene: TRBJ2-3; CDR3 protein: CASSVGDTGDLGDTQYF; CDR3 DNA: TGTGCCAGCAGCGTTGGTGACACAGGGGACCTTGGAGATACGCAGTATTTT
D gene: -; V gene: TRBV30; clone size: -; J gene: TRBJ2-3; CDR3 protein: CASSAGSDTQYF; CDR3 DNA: TGTGCCTCCTCGGCGGGCTCAGATACGCAGTATTTT
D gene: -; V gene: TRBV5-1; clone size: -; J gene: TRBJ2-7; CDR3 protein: CASSPLRGSSYEQYF; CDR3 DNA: TGCGCCAGCAGCCCTCTCCGGGGGAGCTCCTACGAGCAGTACTTC
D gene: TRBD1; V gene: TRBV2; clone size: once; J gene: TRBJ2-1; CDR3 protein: CASMPGQGFNEQFF; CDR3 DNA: TGTGCCAGCATGCCGGGACAGGGGTTCAATGAGCAGTTCTTC
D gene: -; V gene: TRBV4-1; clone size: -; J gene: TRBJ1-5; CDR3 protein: CASSQFRVQPQHF; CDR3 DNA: TGCGCCAGCAGCCAGTTCAGGGTTCAGCCCCAGCATTTT
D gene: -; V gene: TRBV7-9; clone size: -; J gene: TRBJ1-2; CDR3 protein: CASSLGLGRNYGYTF; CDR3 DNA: TGTGCCAGCAGCTTAGGTCTGGGCCGTAACTATGGCTACACCTTC